Listed below are T cell receptor beta chains from one sample, sequenced in a study of blood T cell repertoires in COVID-19. Clones were read by immunoSEQ multiplex PCR, and TCRdb kept only the in-frame ones, dropping some. Among about 250,000 clones listed, around nine tenths were seen once. Sequencing was done on a sample of peripheral blood. Receptor source: a man older than 75 with acute or convalescent COVID-19. Each CDR3 is given with its conserved first and last residue. The D gene is left open where the match is weak. Not every row has a clone size; where given, it reads once, few, many or a size class.

D	J	V	size	DNA	CDR3
.	TRBJ2-2	TRBV4-3	.	TGCGCCAGCAGCCAAGTGGGAGCGACCGGGGAGCTGTTTTTT	CASSQVGATGELFF
.	TRBJ1-2	TRBV14	.	TGTGCCAGCAGCCAAGATCCGGCGCGAGCGGCTGGCTACACCTTC	CASSQDPARAAGYTF
.	TRBJ1-2	TRBV18	once	TGTGCCAGCTCACCACGGGCAGACTATGGCTACACCTTC	CASSPRADYGYTF
TRBD1	TRBJ1-2	TRBV7-9	.	TGTGCCAGCAGCCCGAGGGATAGGGGGCTGGGAGGCTACACCTTC	CASSPRDRGLGGYTF
.	TRBJ2-1	TRBV15	.	TGTGCCACCAGTAACCGGCGAGGGGGCAATGAGCAGTTCTTC	CATSNRRGGNEQFF
TRBD1	TRBJ2-7	TRBV5-1	.	TGCGCCAGCAGCCAGGGACAGGGTCAGGGCTACGAGCAGTACTTC	CASSQGQGQGYEQYF
.	TRBJ2-3	TRBV19	.	TGTGCCAGTAGCCAGGGAAGCACAGATACGCAGTATTTT	CASSQGSTDTQYF
.	TRBJ1-1	TRBV5-4	.	TGTGCCAGCAGCTCACAGATAAACACTGAAGCTTTCTTT	CASSSQINTEAFF
TRBD1	TRBJ1-6	TRBV5-1	.	TGCGCCAGCAGCTCGGACAGGAACAATTCACCCCTCCACTTT	CASSSDRNNSPLHF
TRBD1	TRBJ1-1	TRBV19	.	TGTGCCAGTAGTTTACAGGGGGACACTGAAGCTTTCTTT	CASSLQGDTEAFF
TRBD2	TRBJ2-4	TRBV7-9	.	TGTGCCAGCAGCCCGGGACTAGCGGGAACAAACATTCAGTACTTC	CASSPGLAGTNIQYF
.	TRBJ1-4	TRBV7-9	.	TGTGCTAGTAACCCGGGCCAGGGGCACGAAAAACTGTTTTTT	CASNPGQGHEKLFF
.	TRBJ2-5	TRBV7-9	once	TGTGCCAGCAGCTTAGTCGGGGGAGAGACCCAGTACTTC	CASSLVGGETQYF
TRBD2	TRBJ2-5	TRBV2	.	TGTGCCAGCAGCCAACTAGCGGGAGGCGGGGAGACCCAGTACTTC	CASSQLAGGGETQYF
.	TRBJ2-3	TRBV7-2	.	TGTGCCAGCAGAAAGGGGGGGATATCCACAGATACGCAGTATTTT	CASRKGGISTDTQYF
TRBD1	TRBJ1-1	TRBV5-1	once	TGCGCCAGCAGCCCCGAGTCAGGGGGCAAGGTCACTGAAGCTTTCTTT	CASSPESGGKVTEAFF
TRBD1	TRBJ1-1	TRBV5-6	.	TGTGCCAGCAGCTTAGGCGGACAGGGGAGTGCCACTGAAGCTTTCTTT	CASSLGGQGSATEAFF
.	TRBJ1-6	TRBV5-1	.	TGCGCCAGCAGGCCCTCGGAACAGGATAATTCACCCCTCCACTTT	CASRPSEQDNSPLHF
.	TRBJ1-1	TRBV5-1	once	TGCGCCAGCAGCCTGTCCGGCGGGGTCGTGAACACTGAAGCTTTCTTT	CASSLSGGVVNTEAFF
TRBD1	TRBJ1-1	TRBV7-2	.	TGTGCCAGCAGCTTCGGACAGGTCGGAGCTTTCTTT	CASSFGQVGAFF
.	TRBJ2-7	TRBV7-2	.	TGTGCCAGCACCCAGGGGGGACAGTCTTTTTACGAGCAGTACTTC	CASTQGGQSFYEQYF
.	TRBJ2-3	TRBV2	.	TGTGCCAGCACCCAAACCGACGGCGGGGTAGATACGCAGTATTTT	CASTQTDGGVDTQYF